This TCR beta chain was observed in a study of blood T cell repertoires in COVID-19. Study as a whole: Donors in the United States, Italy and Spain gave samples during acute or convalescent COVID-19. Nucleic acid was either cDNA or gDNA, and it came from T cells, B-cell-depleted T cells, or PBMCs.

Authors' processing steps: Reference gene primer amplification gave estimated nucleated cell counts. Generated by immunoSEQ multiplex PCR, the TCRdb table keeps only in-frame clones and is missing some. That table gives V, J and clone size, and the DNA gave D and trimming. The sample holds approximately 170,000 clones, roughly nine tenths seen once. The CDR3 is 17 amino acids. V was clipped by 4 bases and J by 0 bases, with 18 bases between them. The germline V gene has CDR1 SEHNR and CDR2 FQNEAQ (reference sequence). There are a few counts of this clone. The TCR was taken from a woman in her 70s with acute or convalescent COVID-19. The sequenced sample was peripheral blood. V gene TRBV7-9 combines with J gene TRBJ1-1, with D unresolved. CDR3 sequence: CASSSASRELLNTEAFF. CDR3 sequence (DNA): TGTGCCAGCAGCTCCGCATCCCGTGAGTTGCTGAACACTGAAGCTTTCTTT.